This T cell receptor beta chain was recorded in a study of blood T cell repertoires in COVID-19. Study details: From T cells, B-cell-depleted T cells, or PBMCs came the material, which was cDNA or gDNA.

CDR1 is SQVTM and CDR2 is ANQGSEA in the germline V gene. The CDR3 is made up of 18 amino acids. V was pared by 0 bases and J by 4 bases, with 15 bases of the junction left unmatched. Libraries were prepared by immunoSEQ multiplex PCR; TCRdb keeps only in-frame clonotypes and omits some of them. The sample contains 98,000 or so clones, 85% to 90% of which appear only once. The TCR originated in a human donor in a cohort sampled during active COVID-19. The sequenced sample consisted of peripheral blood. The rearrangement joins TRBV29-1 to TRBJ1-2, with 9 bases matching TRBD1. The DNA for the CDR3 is TGCAGCGTTGAAGAAGGGACCGGGACAGGGTGGACCAGCTATGGCTACACCTTC. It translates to CSVEEGTGTGWTSYGYTF. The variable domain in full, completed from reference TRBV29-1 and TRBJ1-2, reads SAVISQKPSRDICQRGTSLTIQCQVDSQVTMMFWYRQQPGQSLTLIATANQGSEATYESGFVIDKFPISRPNLTFSTLTVSNMSPEDSSIYLCSVEEGTGTGWTSYGYTFGSGTRLTVV.